One sample yielded the 17 T cell receptor beta chains listed below, sequenced in a study of cytomegalovirus exposure and HLA in healthy donors. The PCR made use of 60 Vbeta and 13 Jbeta primers. Sequencing was performed with immunoSEQ multiplex PCR; in TCRdb, only in-frame clones are kept and a portion is missing. Of roughly 190,000 clones in the sample, 81% were seen once. Sample: PBMCs. These receptors originate from a young man in good health and CMV-seronegative.

The rearrangement uses TRBV7-9 and TRBJ2-2; a possible D gene is TRBD2 (6 bases). V was cut by 2 bases and J by 4 bases, with 17 bases left in between. The CDR3 has 17 residues. Germline values: CDR1 SEHNR, CDR2 FQNEAQ (reference sequence). CDR3 nucleotide sequence: TGTGCCAGCAGCTTAACCGGGAGTCAACTCGGCACCGGGGAGCTGTTTTTT. It specifies CASSLTGSQLGTGELFF.

The chain combines TRBV23-1 with TRBJ1-4; D is ambiguous. TRBV23-1 is sorted into the ORF group, with uncertain function. The V end was cut by 2 bases, the J end by 6 bases, with 13 bases between. The CDR3 extends over 15 amino acids. The CDR3 coding sequence is TGCGCCAGCAGTCAAAGAAGTGCGTTTGATGAAAAACTGTTTTTT. Protein: CASSQRSAFDEKLFF.

This clone is a singleton in its sample. This chain uses TRBV15 with TRBJ2-5; 13 positions match TRBD2. V lost 0 bases, J lost 5 bases, and 6 bases stayed unmatched. This CDR3 has 17 amino acids. CDR1 and CDR2 from the germline V gene are LNHNV and YYDKDF (reference sequence). The CDR3 is CATSRDRTSGSMETQYF. CDR3 coding DNA: TGTGCCACCAGCAGAGACCGGACTAGCGGGAGTATGGAGACCCAGTACTTC.

This chain connects TRBV7-2 to TRBJ1-5; D unclear. This CDR3 contains 13 residues. CDR1 and CDR2 (germline): SGHTA, FQGNSA. Trimming stripped 6 bases from V and 5 bases from J, with 11 bases between. The CDR3 region is CASSILYDQPQHF. CDR3 bases: TGTGCCAGCAGTATACTATATGATCAGCCCCAGCATTTT.

This clone was seen once. The rearrangement uses TRBV7-2 and TRBJ2-2; 7 bases match TRBD2. Trimming removed 4 bases from V and 3 bases from J; junction bases left unmatched: 8. The CDR3 has 16 amino acids. Per the germline V gene, CDR1 is SGHTA and CDR2 is FQGNSA. CDR3 DNA sequence: TGTGCCAGCAGCTCCCGATCGGGGGGATACACCGGGGAGCTGTTTTTT. It codes for CASSSRSGGYTGELFF. Full variable domain (missing parts from reference TRBV7-2 and TRBJ2-2): GAGVSQSPSNKVTEKGKDVELRCDPISGHTALYWYRQSLGQGLEFLIYFQGNSAPDKSGLPSDRFSAERTGGSVSTLTIQRTQQEDSAVYLCASSSRSGGYTGELFFGEGSRLTVL.

This rearrangement joins TRBV11-2 to TRBJ1-6; D not resolved. The length of the CDR3 is 12 residues. V lost 5 bases, J lost 10 bases, and 9 bases lay in between. CDR1 is SGHAT and CDR2 is FQNNGV in the germline V gene. The CDR3 loop reads CASSVRWSPLHF. Here the CDR3 DNA reads TGTGCCAGCAGCGTCCGGTGGTCACCCCTCCACTTT.

The rearrangement uses TRBV7-6 and TRBJ2-1; TRBD1 agrees at 12 bases. Per germline, CDR1 SGHVS and CDR2 FNYEAQ. V shed 5 bases and J 8 bases; nucleotides not matched to a gene: 7. This CDR3 comprises 15 residues. In nucleotides, the CDR3 is TGTGCCAGCAGCGCCCGGGACAGGGGGCCGGATGAGCAGTTCTTC. Residues: CASSARDRGPDEQFF. The whole variable domain, filled in from reference TRBV7-6 and TRBJ2-1, reads GAGVSQSPRYKVTKRGQDVALRCDPISGHVSLYWYRQALGQGPEFLTYFNYEAQQDKSGLPNDRFSAERPEGSISTLTIQRTEQRDSAMYRCASSARDRGPDEQFFGPGTRLTVL.

The chain is built from TRBV2 and TRBJ1-2; D unclear. The CDR3 runs to 14 residues. V was shortened by 7 bases and J by 4 bases, with 16 bases between the two germline ends. Germline loops: CDR1 SNHLY, CDR2 FYNNEI. The CDR3 sequence is CASNPPRGFYGYTF. CDR3 nucleotide sequence: TGTGCCAGCAACCCCCCCCGAGGATTCTATGGCTACACCTTC.

A few counts support this clone. The rearrangement uses TRBV6-1 and TRBJ2-6, with 7 bases matching TRBD1. V gave up 4 bases and J gave up 0 bases; unmatched junction bases: 0. Germline CDR1 and CDR2: MNHNS and SASEGT. This CDR3 region has 15 residues. The DNA of the CDR3 is TGTGCCAGCAGTGGGGACAGCTCTGGGGCCAACGTCCTGACTTTC. Translated, it gives CASSGDSSGANVLTF.

This chain links TRBV15 with TRBJ2-7; the D gene is possibly TRBD1 (6 bases). The CDR3 spans 16 residues. The germline CDR1 and CDR2 sequences are LNHNV and YYDKDF (reference sequence). Trimming removed 0 bases at V and 3 bases at J, with 15 bases between. The CDR3 region has the DNA TGTGCCACCAGCAGAGATCCCGGGACACTACTCTACGAGCAGTACTTC. It specifies CATSRDPGTLLYEQYF.

Comment on this clone: This specimen includes other DNA sequences encoding the same CDR3. The chain is built from TRBV6-5 and TRBJ1-5; no reliable D call. The germline CDR1 and CDR2 sequences are MNHEY and SVGAGI. V lost 6 bases to trimming and J lost 0 bases, with 6 bases between them. This CDR3 has 13 amino acids. In DNA, the CDR3 is TGTGCCAGCAGCCCGTATAGCAATCAGCCCCAGCATTTT. Residues: CASSPYSNQPQHF.

The V and J genes are TRBV30 and TRBJ2-7, with TRBD1 as a possible D gene (5 bases). Trimming stripped 1 base from V and 3 bases from J, with 10 bases between. Germline lookup yields CDR1 GTSNPN and CDR2 SVGIG (reference sequence). The CDR3 contains 13 residues. CDR3 protein: CAWSGDSRYEQYF. The DNA of the CDR3 is TGTGCCTGGAGTGGCGACAGCCGCTACGAGCAGTACTTC.

The rearrangement links TRBV4-1 to TRBJ1-4; a possible D gene is TRBD1 (6 bases). The CDR3 is 17 residues long. V was pared by 3 bases and J by 2 bases, with 16 bases between. The V gene's germline CDR1 is MGHRA and CDR2 YSYEKL. This CDR3 is CASSQGHGAETNEKLFF. Here the CDR3 DNA reads TGCGCCAGCAGCCAGGGACATGGGGCTGAGACTAATGAAAAACTGTTTTTT.

This chain uses TRBV27 with TRBJ2-2; no clear D. This CDR3 region has 14 residues. V was shortened by 2 bases and J by 4 bases, with 8 bases between the two germline ends. Germline-derived CDR1 and CDR2 are MNHEY and SMNVEV (reference sequence). The CDR3 DNA reads as TGTGCCAGCAGTTTACGACAACTCACCGGGGAGCTGTTTTTT. Its translation is CASSLRQLTGELFF.

This chain uses TRBV29-1 with TRBJ1-3, with a weak D call TRBD1 (6 bases). Germline lookup yields CDR1 SQVTM and CDR2 ANQGSEA. V gave up 6 bases and J gave up 1 base, with 16 bases separating them. The CDR3 spans 15 residues. The chain's CDR3 is CSVGRVTGSGNTIYF. In nucleotides, the CDR3 is TGCAGCGTGGGCAGGGTAACAGGGTCTGGAAACACCATATATTTT.

The chain joins TRBV28 to TRBJ2-7, with 7 bases that match TRBD1. This CDR3 comprises 15 residues. The germline V gene has CDR1 MDHEN and CDR2 SYDVKM. J gave up 0 bases and V 5 bases, and 7 bases lay outside the gene matches. CDR3 nucleotides: TGTGCCAGCAGTCGGCCGGGACAGACCTCCTACGAGCAGTACTTC. It translates to CASSRPGQTSYEQYF.

The chain has TRBV9 and TRBJ2-6; TRBD1 is a possible D gene (6 bases). Trimming stripped 0 bases from V and 6 bases from J, with 10 bases between. Germline CDR1 and CDR2: SGDLS and YYNGEE. This CDR3 is 15 amino acids long. The CDR3 region has the DNA TGTGCCAGCAGCGTAGTAGGGGGTCAGGCCAACGTCCTGACTTTC. Its translation: CASSVVGGQANVLTF.